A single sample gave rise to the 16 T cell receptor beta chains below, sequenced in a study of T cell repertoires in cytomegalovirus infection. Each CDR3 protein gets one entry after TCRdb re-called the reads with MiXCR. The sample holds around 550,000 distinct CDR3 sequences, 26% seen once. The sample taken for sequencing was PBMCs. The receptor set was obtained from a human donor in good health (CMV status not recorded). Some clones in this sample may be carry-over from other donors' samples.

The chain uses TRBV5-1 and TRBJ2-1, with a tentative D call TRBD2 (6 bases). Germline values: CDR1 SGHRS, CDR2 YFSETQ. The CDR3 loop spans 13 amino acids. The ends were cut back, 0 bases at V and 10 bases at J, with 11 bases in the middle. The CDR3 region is CASSLGLEGEQFF. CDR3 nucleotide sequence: TGCGCCAGCAGCTTGGGACTAGAGGGGGAGCAGTTCTTC.

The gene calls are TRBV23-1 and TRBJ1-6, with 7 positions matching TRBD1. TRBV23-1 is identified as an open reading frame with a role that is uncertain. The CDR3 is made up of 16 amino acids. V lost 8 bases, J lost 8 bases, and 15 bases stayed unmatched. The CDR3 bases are TGCGCCAGCGCGCAAGTCGAGTGGGGGACAGATTCACCCCTCCACTTT. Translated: CASAQVEWGTDSPLHF.

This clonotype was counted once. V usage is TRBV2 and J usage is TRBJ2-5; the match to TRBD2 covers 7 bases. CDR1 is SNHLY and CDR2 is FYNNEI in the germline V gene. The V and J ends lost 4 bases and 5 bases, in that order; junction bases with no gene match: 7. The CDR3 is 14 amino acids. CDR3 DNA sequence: TGTGCCAGCAGTGGCCAGGGAGGGAAGGAGACCCAGTACTTC. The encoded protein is CASSGQGGKETQYF.

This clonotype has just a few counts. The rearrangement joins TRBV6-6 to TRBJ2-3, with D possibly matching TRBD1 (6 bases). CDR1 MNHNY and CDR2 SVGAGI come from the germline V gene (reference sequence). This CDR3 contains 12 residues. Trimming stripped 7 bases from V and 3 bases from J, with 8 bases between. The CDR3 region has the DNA TGTGCCAGCAAGGGGGAGACAGATACGCAGTATTTT. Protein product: CASKGETDTQYF.

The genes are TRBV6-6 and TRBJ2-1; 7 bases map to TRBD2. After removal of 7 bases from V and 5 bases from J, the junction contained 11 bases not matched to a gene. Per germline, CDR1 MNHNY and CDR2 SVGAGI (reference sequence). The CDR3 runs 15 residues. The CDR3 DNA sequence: TGTGCCAGCAACTACGGGGCTAGCGGAAACAATGAGCAGTTCTTC. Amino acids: CASNYGASGNNEQFF.

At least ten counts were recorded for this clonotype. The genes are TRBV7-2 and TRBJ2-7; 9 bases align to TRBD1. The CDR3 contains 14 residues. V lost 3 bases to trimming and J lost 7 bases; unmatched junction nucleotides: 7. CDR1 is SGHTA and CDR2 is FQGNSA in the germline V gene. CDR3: CASSFWGQGSEQYV. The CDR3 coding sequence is TGTGCCAGCAGCTTTTGGGGACAGGGTAGTGAGCAGTACGTC.

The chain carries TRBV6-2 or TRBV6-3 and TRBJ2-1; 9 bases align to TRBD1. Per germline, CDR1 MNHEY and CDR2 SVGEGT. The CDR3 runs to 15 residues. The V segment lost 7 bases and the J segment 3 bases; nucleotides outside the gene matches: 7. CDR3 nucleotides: TGTGCCAGCAAAGACAGGGGGAGACACTACAATGAGCAGTTCTTC. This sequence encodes CASKDRGRHYNEQFF.

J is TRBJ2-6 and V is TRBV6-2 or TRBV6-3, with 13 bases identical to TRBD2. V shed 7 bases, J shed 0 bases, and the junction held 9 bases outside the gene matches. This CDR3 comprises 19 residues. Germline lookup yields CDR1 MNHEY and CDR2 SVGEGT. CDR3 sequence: CASTLPRLAGGSGANVLTF. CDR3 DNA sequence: TGTGCCAGCACCTTACCACGACTAGCGGGAGGCTCTGGGGCCAACGTCCTGACTTTC.

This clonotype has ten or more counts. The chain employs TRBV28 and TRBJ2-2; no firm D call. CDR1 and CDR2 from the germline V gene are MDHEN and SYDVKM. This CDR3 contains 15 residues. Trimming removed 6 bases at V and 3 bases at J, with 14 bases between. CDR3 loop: CASSLMGLDTGELFF. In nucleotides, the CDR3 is TGTGCCAGCAGCTTAATGGGTCTCGACACCGGGGAGCTGTTTTTT.

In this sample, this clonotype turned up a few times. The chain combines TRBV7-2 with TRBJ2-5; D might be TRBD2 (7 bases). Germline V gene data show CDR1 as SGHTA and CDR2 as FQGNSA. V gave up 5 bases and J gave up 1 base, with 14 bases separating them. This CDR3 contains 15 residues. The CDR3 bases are TGTGCCAGCAGCCCGAGGGGGGGAATCCAAGAGACCCAGTACTTC. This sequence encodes CASSPRGGIQETQYF.

The CDR3 DNA reads as TGCGCCAGCAGCTTTAGCGGGGCTTACCCCATTTACAATGAGCAGTTCTTC. Translated: CASSFSGAYPIYNEQFF. This chain connects TRBV5-1 to TRBJ2-1; 8 bases map to TRBD2. The CDR3 is 17 amino acids. The V segment lost 2 bases and the J segment 4 bases; nucleotides outside the gene matches: 11. CDR1 and CDR2 (germline): SGHRS, YFSETQ. Supplemented by reference TRBV5-1 and TRBJ2-1, the full variable domain reads KAGVTQTPRYLIKTRGQQVTLSCSPISGHRSVSWYQQTPGQGLQFLFEYFSETQRNKGNFPGRFSGRQFSNSRSEMNVSTLELGDSALYLCASSFSGAYPIYNEQFFGPGTRLTVL.

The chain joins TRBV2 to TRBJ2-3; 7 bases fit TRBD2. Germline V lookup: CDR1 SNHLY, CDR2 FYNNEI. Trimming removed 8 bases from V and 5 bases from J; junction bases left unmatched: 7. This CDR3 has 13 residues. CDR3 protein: CASGREMVDTQYF. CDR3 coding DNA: TGTGCCAGCGGGCGGGAGATGGTAGATACGCAGTATTTT. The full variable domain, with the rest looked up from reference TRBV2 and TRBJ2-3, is EPEVTQTPSHQVTQMGQEVILRCVPISNHLYFYWYRQILGQKVEFLVSFYNNEISEKSEIFDDQFSVERPDGSNFTLKIRSTKLEDSAMYFCASGREMVDTQYFGPGTRLTVL.

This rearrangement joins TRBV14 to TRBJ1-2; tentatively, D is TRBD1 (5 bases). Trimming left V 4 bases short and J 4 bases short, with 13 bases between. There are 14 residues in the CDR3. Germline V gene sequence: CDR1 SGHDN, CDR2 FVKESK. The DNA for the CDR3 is TGTGCCAGCAGCCGGGACGGGAGTTTCTATGGCTACACCTTC. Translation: CASSRDGSFYGYTF.

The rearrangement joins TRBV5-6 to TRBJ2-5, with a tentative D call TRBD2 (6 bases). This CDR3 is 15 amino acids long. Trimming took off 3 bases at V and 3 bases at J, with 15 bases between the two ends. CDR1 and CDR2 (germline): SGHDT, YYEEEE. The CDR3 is CASSSRERAEETQYF. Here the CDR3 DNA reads TGTGCCAGCAGCTCGAGGGAGCGGGCTGAAGAGACCCAGTACTTC.

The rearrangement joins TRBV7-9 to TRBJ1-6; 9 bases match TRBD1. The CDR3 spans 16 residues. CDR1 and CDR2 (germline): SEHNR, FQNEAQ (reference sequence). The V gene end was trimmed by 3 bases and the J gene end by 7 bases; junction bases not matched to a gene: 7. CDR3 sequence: CASSLRGTGRNSPLHF. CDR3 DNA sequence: TGTGCCAGCAGCTTGAGGGGGACAGGGCGGAATTCACCCCTCCACTTT.

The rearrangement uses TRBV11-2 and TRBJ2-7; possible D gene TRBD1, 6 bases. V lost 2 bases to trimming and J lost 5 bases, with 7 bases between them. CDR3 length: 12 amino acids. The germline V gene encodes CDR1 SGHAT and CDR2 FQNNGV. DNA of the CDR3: TGTGCCAGCAGCTTACAGGGGCACGAGCAGTACTTC. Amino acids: CASSLQGHEQYF. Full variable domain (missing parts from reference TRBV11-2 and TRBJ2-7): EAGVAQSPRYKIIEKRQSVAFWCNPISGHATLYWYQQILGQGPKLLIQFQNNGVVDDSQLPKDRFSAERLKGVDSTLKIQPAKLEDSAVYLCASSLQGHEQYFGPGTRLTVT.